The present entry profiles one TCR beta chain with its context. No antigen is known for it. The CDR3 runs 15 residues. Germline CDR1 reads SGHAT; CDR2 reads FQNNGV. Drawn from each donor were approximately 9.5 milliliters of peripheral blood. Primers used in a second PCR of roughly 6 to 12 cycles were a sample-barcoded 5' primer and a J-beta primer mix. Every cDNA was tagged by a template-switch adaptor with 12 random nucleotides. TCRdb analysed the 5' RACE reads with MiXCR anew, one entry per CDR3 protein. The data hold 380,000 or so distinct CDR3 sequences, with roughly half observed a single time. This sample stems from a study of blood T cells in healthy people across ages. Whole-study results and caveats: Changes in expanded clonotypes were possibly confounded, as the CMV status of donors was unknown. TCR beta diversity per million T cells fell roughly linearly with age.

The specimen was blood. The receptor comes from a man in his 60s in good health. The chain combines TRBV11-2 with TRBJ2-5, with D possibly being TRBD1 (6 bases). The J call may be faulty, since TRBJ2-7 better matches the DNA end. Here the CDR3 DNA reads TGTGCCAGCAGCCGGCGACAGGCCGCGGGCTACGAGCAGTACTTC. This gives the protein CASSRRQAAGYEQYF.